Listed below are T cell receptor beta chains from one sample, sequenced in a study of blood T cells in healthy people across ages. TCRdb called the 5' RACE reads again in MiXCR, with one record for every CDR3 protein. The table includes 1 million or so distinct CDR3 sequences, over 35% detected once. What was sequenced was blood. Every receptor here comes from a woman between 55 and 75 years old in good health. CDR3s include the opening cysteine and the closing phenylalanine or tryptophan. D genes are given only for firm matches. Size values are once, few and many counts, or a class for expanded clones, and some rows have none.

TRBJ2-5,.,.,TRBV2,CASKDLGETQYF,TGTGCCAGCAAGGATTTGGGGGAGACCCAGTACTTC
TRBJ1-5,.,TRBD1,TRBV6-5,CASHPGGTGSIQPQHF,TGTGCCAGCCACCCCGGGGGGACAGGGTCGATTCAGCCCCAGCATTTT
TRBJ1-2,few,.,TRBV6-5,CASRSPGAGYGYTF,TGTGCCAGCAGATCCCCTGGGGCGGGCTATGGCTACACCTTC
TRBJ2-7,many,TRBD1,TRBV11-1,CASSYRTGGYEQYF,TGTGCCAGCAGCTACCGGACAGGGGGCTACGAGCAGTACTTC
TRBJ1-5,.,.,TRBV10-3,CAIRGGIGRPQHF,TGTGCCATCAGAGGGGGTATTGGTCGGCCCCAGCATTTT
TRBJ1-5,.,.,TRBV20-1,CSASWGNSNQPQHF,TGCAGTGCATCCTGGGGCAATAGCAATCAGCCCCAGCATTTT
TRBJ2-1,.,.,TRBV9,CASSVGAGGPYNEQFF,TGTGCCAGCAGCGTCGGAGCCGGGGGCCCATACAATGAGCAGTTCTTC
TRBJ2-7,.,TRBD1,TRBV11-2,CASSKGTGGGSYEQYF,TGTGCCAGCAGCAAGGGGACAGGGGGGGGATCCTACGAGCAGTACTTC
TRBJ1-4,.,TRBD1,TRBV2,CATDSGTGVPSTNEKLFF,TGTGCCACCGATTCCGGGACAGGGGTCCCTTCAACTAATGAAAAACTGTTTTTT
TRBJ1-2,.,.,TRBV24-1,CATSEPADYGYTF,TGTGCCACCAGTGAGCCCGCGGACTATGGCTACACCTTC
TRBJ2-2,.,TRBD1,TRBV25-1,CASSEYTGGRTGELFF,TGTGCCAGCAGTGAATACACAGGGGGACGGACCGGGGAGCTGTTTTTT
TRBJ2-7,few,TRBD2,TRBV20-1,CSAIIAGGGNEQYF,TGCAGTGCTATCATAGCGGGAGGGGGAAACGAGCAGTACTTC
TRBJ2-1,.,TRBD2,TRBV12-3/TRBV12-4,CASSWGGDYNEQFF,TGTGCCAGCAGCTGGGGGGGGGATTACAATGAGCAGTTCTTC
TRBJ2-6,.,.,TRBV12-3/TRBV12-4,CASRLRGGQTGANVLTF,TGTGCCAGCAGACTTAGGGGTGGTCAGACTGGGGCCAACGTCCTGACTTTC
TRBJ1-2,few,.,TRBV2,CASSHSYGYTF,TGTGCCAGCAGCCACAGCTATGGCTACACCTTC
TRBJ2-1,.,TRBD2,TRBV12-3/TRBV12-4,CASSLKREESEQFF,TGTGCCAGCAGTTTAAAGCGGGAGGAGTCTGAGCAGTTCTTC
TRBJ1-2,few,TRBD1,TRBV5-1,CASSLVPPGQGAYGYTF,TGCGCCAGCAGCTTGGTACCTCCGGGACAGGGGGCTTACGGCTACACCTTC
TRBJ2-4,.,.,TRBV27,CASSLGRILAKNIQYF,TGTGCCAGCAGTTTAGGGCGGATACTAGCCAAAAACATTCAGTACTTC
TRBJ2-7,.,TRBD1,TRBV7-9,CASGLSDRPNEQYF,TGTGCCAGCGGACTGTCGGACAGGCCCAACGAGCAGTACTTC
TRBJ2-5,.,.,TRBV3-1,CASSPRLGRETQYF,TGTGCCAGCAGCCCCAGACTAGGTCGTGAGACCCAGTACTTC
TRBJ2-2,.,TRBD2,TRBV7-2,CASSITSATGELFF,TGTGCCAGCAGCATAACTAGCGCCACCGGGGAGCTGTTTTTT
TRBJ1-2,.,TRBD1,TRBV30,CAWDSGGGYTF,TGTGCCTGGGACTCAGGGGGTGGCTACACCTTC
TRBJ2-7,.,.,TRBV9,CASSPRLNGEQYF,TGTGCCAGCAGCCCCAGACTCAACGGCGAGCAGTACTTC
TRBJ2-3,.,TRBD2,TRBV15,CATSRVVSGGSNAQYF,TGTGCCACCAGCAGAGTCGTATCGGGAGGGTCGAATGCGCAGTATTTT
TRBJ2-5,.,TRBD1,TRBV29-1,CSVARGRGWETQYF,TGCAGCGTTGCTAGGGGGCGCGGTTGGGAGACCCAGTACTTC
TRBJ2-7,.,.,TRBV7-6,CAHGPFRSYEQYF,TGTGCCCATGGCCCCTTCAGGTCCTACGAGCAGTACTTC
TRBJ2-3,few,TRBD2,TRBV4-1,CASSQDSGSYTDTQYF,TGCGCCAGCAGCCAAGACAGCGGGAGTTACACAGATACGCAGTATTTT
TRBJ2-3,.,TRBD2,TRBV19,CASSKNSGRSTDTQYF,TGTGCCAGTAGTAAAAATAGCGGGAGGAGCACAGATACGCAGTATTTT
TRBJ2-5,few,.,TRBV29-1,CSVGGQGSETQYF,TGCAGCGTTGGCGGGCAGGGCAGTGAGACCCAGTACTTC
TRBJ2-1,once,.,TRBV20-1,CSAQTGTGEQFF,TGCAGTGCCCAGACAGGGACTGGTGAGCAGTTCTTC
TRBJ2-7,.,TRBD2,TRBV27,CASSSRLAEAYEQYF,TGTGCCAGCAGTTCCCGACTAGCGGAAGCCTACGAGCAGTACTTC
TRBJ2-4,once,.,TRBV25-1,CASSEHREQYF,TGTGCCAGCAGTGAACACAGGGAGCAGTACTTC
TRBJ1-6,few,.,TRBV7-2,CASSEISYNSPLHF,TGTGCCAGCAGCGAGATCTCCTATAATTCACCCCTCCACTTT
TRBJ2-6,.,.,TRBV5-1,CASSPQHRISGANVLTF,TGCGCCAGCAGCCCGCAGCACCGAATCTCTGGGGCCAACGTCCTGACTTTC
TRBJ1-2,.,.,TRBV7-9,CASSYIEHYGYTF,TGTGCCAGCAGCTACATCGAGCACTATGGCTACACCTTC
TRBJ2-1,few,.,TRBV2,CASSERLASEQFF,TGTGCCAGCAGTGAAAGGCTAGCGAGTGAGCAGTTCTTC
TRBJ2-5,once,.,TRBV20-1,CSARGFGSETQYF,TGCAGTGCTAGAGGGTTCGGGTCAGAGACCCAGTACTTC
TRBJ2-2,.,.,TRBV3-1,CASSRRQAGELFF,TGTGCCAGCAGCCGTAGACAGGCCGGGGAGCTGTTTTTT
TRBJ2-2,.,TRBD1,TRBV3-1,CASNRGAGELFF,TGTGCCAGCAACAGGGGAGCCGGGGAGCTGTTTTTT
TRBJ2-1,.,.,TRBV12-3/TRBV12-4,CASSPGHSKGGEQFF,TGTGCCAGCAGCCCGGGACACAGCAAAGGGGGTGAGCAGTTCTTC
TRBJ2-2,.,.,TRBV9,CASSVEGRDTGELFF,TGTGCCAGCAGCGTAGAAGGCAGGGATACCGGGGAGCTGTTTTTT
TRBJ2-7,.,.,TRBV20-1,CSARRIMGHAYEQYF,TGCAGTGCTAGAAGAATAATGGGACATGCCTACGAGCAGTACTTC
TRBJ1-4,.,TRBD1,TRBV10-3,CAISRGQGNEKLFF,TGTGCCATCAGCAGGGGGCAGGGTAATGAAAAACTGTTTTTT
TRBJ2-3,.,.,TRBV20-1,CSARGATRNTQYF,TGCAGTGCCCGGGGGGCAACAAGGAATACGCAGTATTTT
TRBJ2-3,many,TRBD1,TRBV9,CASSEGQGFDTQYF,TGTGCCAGCAGCGAAGGACAGGGTTTTGATACGCAGTATTTT
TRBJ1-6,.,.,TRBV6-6,CASSPKVTLHF,TGTGCCAGCAGTCCTAAGGTTACCCTCCACTTT
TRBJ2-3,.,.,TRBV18,CASSPRRGPDTQYF,TGTGCCAGCTCACCCAGGCGAGGGCCAGATACGCAGTATTTT
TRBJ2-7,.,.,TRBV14,CASSRNLGGPSYNEQYF,TGTGCCAGCAGCCGTAATCTAGGCGGACCCTCCTACAATGAGCAGTACTTC
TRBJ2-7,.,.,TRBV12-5,CASFTGSEQYF,TGTGCTAGTTTTACGGGGTCCGAGCAGTACTTC
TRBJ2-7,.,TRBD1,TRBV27,CASSLSFPGTGVYEQYF,TGTGCCAGCAGTTTATCGTTCCCCGGGACAGGGGTGTACGAGCAGTACTTC
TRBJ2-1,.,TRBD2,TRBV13,CASSMVLTSGYNEQFF,TGTGCCAGCAGCATGGTCTTAACTAGCGGCTACAATGAGCAGTTCTTC
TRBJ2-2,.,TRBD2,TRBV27,CASSSNGLATLTGELFF,TGTGCCAGCAGTTCAAATGGACTAGCGACTCTCACCGGGGAGCTGTTTTTT
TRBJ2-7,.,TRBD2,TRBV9,CASSASPGLGYEQYF,TGTGCCAGCAGCGCGAGCCCGGGACTAGGCTACGAGCAGTACTTC
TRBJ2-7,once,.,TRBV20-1,CSARDTGSSYEQYF,TGCAGTGCCAGAGACACGGGGAGCTCCTACGAGCAGTACTTC
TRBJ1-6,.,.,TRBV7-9,CASSFTGPNSPLHF,TGTGCCAGCAGCTTCACGGGCCCTAATTCACCCCTCCACTTT
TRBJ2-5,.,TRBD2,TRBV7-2,CASSLDLAGGYRRETQYF,TGTGCCAGCAGCTTAGACCTAGCGGGAGGGTATCGACGAGAGACCCAGTACTTC
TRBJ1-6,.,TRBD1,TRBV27,CASSLRGQDNSPLHF,TGTGCCAGCAGCCTCCGGGGACAGGATAATTCACCCCTCCACTTT
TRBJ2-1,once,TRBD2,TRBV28,CASSPRAWTSGVHNEQFF,TGTGCCAGCAGTCCACGAGCCTGGACTAGCGGAGTCCACAATGAGCAGTTCTTC